These 15 T cell receptor beta chains share one sample of origin, sequenced in a study of cytomegalovirus exposure and HLA in healthy donors. The PCR employed 60 Vbeta primers together with 13 Jbeta primers. Repertoires were generated with immunoSEQ multiplex PCR, while TCRdb's copy carries only in-frame clones and drops some. The data hold around 200,000 clones, with roughly 90% observed a single time. Sequences were obtained from PBMCs. All receptors come from a woman younger than 45 in good health and CMV-seronegative.

The chain recombines TRBV9 with TRBJ2-2; 16 nucleotides line up with TRBD2. The CDR3 is 19 residues long. Germline CDR1 reads SGDLS; CDR2 reads YYNGEE. Trimming cost V 0 bases and J 4 bases; bases outside gene matches: 6. The CDR3 DNA sequence: TGTGCCAGCAGCGTAGAGGGACTAGCGGGAGGGCCGAGCACCGGGGAGCTGTTTTTT. Protein: CASSVEGLAGGPSTGELFF.

This chain joins TRBV7-9 and TRBJ2-3; tentative D call: TRBD1 (6 bases). V was clipped by 6 bases and J by 7 bases, with 17 bases between them. Germline-derived CDR1 and CDR2 are SEHNR and FQNEAQ (reference sequence). The CDR3 totals 14 residues. The CDR3 DNA follows: TGTGCCAGCAGACCATGGTCAGGGGCAAATACGCAGTATTTT. Translation: CASRPWSGANTQYF.

CDR3 sequence: CASSEAYARIENSPLHF. CDR3 in DNA: TGTGCCAGCAGTGAAGCGTACGCGCGTATAGAAAATTCACCCCTCCACTTT. V gene TRBV2 combines with J gene TRBJ1-6, with no clear D. CDR1 and CDR2 (germline): SNHLY, FYNNEI. This CDR3 is 17 amino acids long. Deletions cut 0 bases from V and 7 bases from J, with 16 bases between. The full variable domain, in which reference TRBV2 and TRBJ1-6 provide the parts outside the CDR3, is EPEVTQTPSHQVTQMGQEVILRCVPISNHLYFYWYRQILGQKVEFLVSFYNNEISEKSEIFDDQFSVERPDGSNFTLKIRSTKLEDSAMYFCASSEAYARIENSPLHFGNGTRLTVT.

The chain joins TRBV19 to TRBJ1-4; D not resolved. The CDR3 covers 16 residues. CDR1 and CDR2 from the germline V gene are LNHDA and SQIVND (reference sequence). The V gene lost 6 bases and the J gene lost 0 bases, with 14 bases spanning the gap. The CDR3 DNA follows: TGTGCCAGTAGGAACAGCCCGGTTGCAACTAATGAAAAACTGTTTTTT. This encodes CASRNSPVATNEKLFF.

The V and J genes are TRBV4-1 and TRBJ1-2, with D possibly matching TRBD1 (6 bases). There are 16 residues in the CDR3. Germline V lookup: CDR1 MGHRA, CDR2 YSYEKL. V shed 0 bases and J shed 4 bases, with 15 bases lying between them. The CDR3 DNA follows: TGCGCCAGCAGCCAAGATTATCCAGGGGATGCCTATGGCTACACCTTC. It yields the protein CASSQDYPGDAYGYTF.

The V and J genes are TRBV5-4 and TRBJ2-5; 10 positions match TRBD2. Germline lookup yields CDR1 SGHNT and CDR2 YYREEE (reference sequence). J was trimmed by 4 bases and V by 4 bases; bases with no gene match: 7. The CDR3 length is 15 residues. This CDR3 is CASSLQRGGRETQYF. In nucleotides, the CDR3 is TGTGCCAGCAGCCTCCAGCGGGGGGGCCGAGAGACCCAGTACTTC.

This chain uses TRBV29-1 with TRBJ2-7, with 8 positions matching TRBD1. Germline lookup yields CDR1 SQVTM and CDR2 ANQGSEA. CDR3 length: 14 residues. Trimming took 4 bases from V and 3 from J; bases not matched to a gene: 8. CDR3 protein: CSVALGGQGYEQYF. In DNA, the CDR3 is TGCAGCGTTGCCCTCGGAGGACAGGGCTACGAGCAGTACTTC.

This clone was observed a handful of times. V is TRBV7-3 and J is TRBJ1-1, with 11 bases identical to TRBD1. The germline CDR1 and CDR2 sequences are SGHTA and FQGTGA. CDR3 size: 14 residues. V was pared by 5 bases and J by 5 bases, with 4 bases of the junction left unmatched. CDR3 region: CASSSGTGGTEAFF. CDR3 in DNA: TGTGCCAGCAGCAGCGGGACAGGGGGGACTGAAGCTTTCTTT. The entire variable domain, with the rest obtained from reference TRBV7-3 and TRBJ1-1, is as follows: GAGVSQTPSNKVTEKGKYVELRCDPISGHTALYWYRQSLGQGPEFLIYFQGTGAADDSGLPNDRFFAVRPEGSVSTLKIQRTERGDSAVYLCASSSGTGGTEAFFGQGTRLTVV.

The chain uses TRBV5-4 and TRBJ1-6; D gene unclear. This CDR3 comprises 13 residues. Germline CDR1 is SGHNT and CDR2 is YYREEE (reference sequence). V dropped 4 bases and J dropped 7 bases, with 9 bases sitting between them. The DNA for the CDR3 is TGTGCCAGCAGCCTGGACTCAAATTCACCCCTCCACTTT. Translated, it gives CASSLDSNSPLHF.

The V call is TRBV11-2, the J call TRBJ2-7; D ambiguous. Germline loops: CDR1 SGHAT, CDR2 FQNNGV. This CDR3 comprises 13 residues. Trimming removed 2 bases at V and 7 bases at J, with 12 bases between. For the CDR3, the DNA is TGTGCCAGCAGCTTAATCAGCACGGGTGAGCAGTACTTC. Translation gives CASSLISTGEQYF.

The chain combines TRBV18 with TRBJ2-1, with TRBD1 matching 9 bases. The length of the CDR3 is 13 residues. Germline loops: CDR1 KGHSH, CDR2 LQKENI. V was clipped by 6 bases and J by 8 bases; unmatched bases: 5. The CDR3 is CASSTGGLDEQFF. The CDR3 bases are TGTGCCAGCTCCACAGGGGGCTTGGATGAGCAGTTCTTC.

The CDR3 DNA follows: TGTGCCAGCAGTTTACCTGAGGTCAACTATGGCTACACCTTC. Translation gives CASSLPEVNYGYTF. The rearrangement links TRBV28 to TRBJ1-2; D gene ambiguous. Germline lookup yields CDR1 MDHEN and CDR2 SYDVKM. Trimming took off 2 bases at V and 2 bases at J, with 9 bases between the two ends. This CDR3 spans 14 amino acids.

This chain links TRBV6-1 with TRBJ1-1; D remains unclear. Germline lookup yields CDR1 MNHNS and CDR2 SASEGT. V gave up 5 bases and J gave up 1 base, with 11 bases separating them. The CDR3 loop spans 14 amino acids. The CDR3 loop is CASSTIPGNTEAFF. CDR3 in DNA: TGTGCCAGCAGTACCATCCCCGGGAACACTGAAGCTTTCTTT.

The J gene is TRBJ2-5, the V gene TRBV7-9, with 10 positions matching TRBD2. CDR3 length equals 13 residues. CDR1 is SEHNR, CDR2 FQNEAQ, per germline (reference sequence). After removal of 4 bases from V and 5 bases from J, the junction contained 1 base not matched to a gene. In DNA form, the CDR3 reads TGTGCCAGCAGCTCTAGCGGGAGTGAGACCCAGTACTTC. Encoded protein: CASSSSGSETQYF. Using reference TRBV7-9 and TRBJ2-5 for the parts outside the CDR3, the full variable domain is DTGVSQNPRHKITKRGQNVTFRCDPISEHNRLYWYRQTLGQGPEFLTYFQNEAQLEKSRLLSDRFSAERPKGSFSTLEIQRTEQGDSAMYLCASSSSGSETQYFGPGTRLLVL.

The V call is TRBV7-2, the J call TRBJ2-5, with 9 bases that match TRBD1. CDR1 and CDR2 (germline): SGHTA, FQGNSA. J was trimmed by 5 bases and V by 2 bases; bases with no gene match: 3. The CDR3 is 14 amino acids. The CDR3: CASSLRTGDETQYF. CDR3 bases: TGTGCCAGCAGCTTAAGGACAGGGGACGAGACCCAGTACTTC.